Listed here are 29 T cell receptor beta chains from one sample, sequenced in a study of T cell repertoires in cytomegalovirus infection. TCRdb redid the calling of the reads with MiXCR, one entry per CDR3 protein. This sample has about a million distinct CDR3 sequences, with roughly a third found just once. The antigens of these receptors remain unknown. Sequenced here: cultured CD8+ T cells from PBMCs, sampled from culture after CMV antigen stimulation. The receptors shown here come from a human donor in good health (CMV status not recorded). Some clones in this sample may be carry-over from other donors' samples.

This clonotype was counted between two and nine times. The chain links TRBV5-1 to TRBJ2-1; D is ambiguous. The length of the CDR3 is 16 residues. The germline V and J ends were trimmed by 4 bases and 2 bases, with 16 bases remaining between them. Germline V CDR1 and CDR2: SGHRS, YFSETQ. CDR3 DNA sequence: TGCGCCAGCAGCCTGGGTGTGGTGGTTCCCTACAATGAGCAGTTCTTC. This translates into CASSLGVVVPYNEQFF.

The J gene is TRBJ1-1, the V gene TRBV2, with no clear D. V dropped 0 bases and J dropped 1 base, with 15 bases sitting between them. Germline CDR1 SNHLY, CDR2 FYNNEI. The CDR3 has 17 amino acids. CDR3 coding DNA: TGTGCCAGCAGTGAAGCGCTGGATCACATTCGGAACACTGAAGCTTTCTTT. Residues: CASSEALDHIRNTEAFF.

The V call is TRBV11-2, the J call TRBJ1-1; 8 bases line up with TRBD1. Germline CDR1 SGHAT, CDR2 FQNNGV. The CDR3 spans 17 residues. Losses at the gene ends were 6 bases for V and 0 bases for J; bases not matched to a gene: 12. CDR3 in amino acids: CASRTHDRGFMNTEAFF. CDR3 coding DNA: TGTGCCAGCAGGACTCACGACAGGGGTTTCATGAACACTGAAGCTTTCTTT.

This chain joins TRBV5-6 and TRBJ1-6; D gene unclear. The germline V gene has CDR1 SGHDT and CDR2 YYEEEE. This CDR3 is built from 15 residues. The V gene lost 0 bases and the J gene lost 8 bases, with 12 bases spanning the gap. Written as DNA, the CDR3 is TGTGCCAGCAGCTTGGTTGGAGACACGTATTCACCCCTCCACTTT. Its translation: CASSLVGDTYSPLHF.

This clonotype showed up many times. This chain connects TRBV7-2 to TRBJ2-2; D perhaps matches TRBD2 (6 bases). Germline V gene lookup returns CDR1 SGHTA and CDR2 FQGNSA. CDR3 length: 17 residues. Trimming left V 5 bases short and J 3 bases short, with 19 bases between. The CDR3 loop reads CASSPPHSRRDTGELFF. The CDR3 DNA is TGTGCCAGCAGCCCCCCCCATAGCAGGAGGGACACCGGGGAGCTGTTTTTT.

This clonotype was counted many times. The V gene is TRBV7-6, the J gene TRBJ2-1; D is perhaps TRBD2 (5 bases). The CDR3 is 14 amino acids. In germline, CDR1 is SGHVS, CDR2 FNYEAQ. V was shortened by 5 bases and J by 3 bases, with 11 bases between the two germline ends. In DNA, the CDR3 is TGTGCCAGCAGCAACGGAGGTTTCTACAATGAGCAGTTCTTC. Protein: CASSNGGFYNEQFF.

This clonotype came up a few times. This chain uses TRBV27 with TRBJ1-1; 8 bases fit TRBD1. The CDR3 is made up of 17 amino acids. With 3 bases clipped from V and 3 bases from J, the junction kept 12 bases outside the gene matches. Germline V CDR1 and CDR2: MNHEY, SMNVEV (reference sequence). The CDR3 nucleotides read TGTGCCAGCAGTTTGGGACCGCAGGGGGCGAAGGACACTGAAGCTTTCTTT. It encodes CASSLGPQGAKDTEAFF.

The gene calls are TRBV6-6 and TRBJ1-4, with TRBD1 as a possible D gene (5 bases). The V end lost 4 bases, the J end lost 3 bases, and 15 bases lay between the germline ends. This CDR3 is 16 amino acids long. The germline V gene encodes CDR1 MNHNY and CDR2 SVGAGI (reference sequence). This CDR3 reads CASSFLWGGPNEKLFF. CDR3 nucleotide sequence: TGTGCCAGCAGTTTCCTATGGGGGGGTCCTAATGAAAAACTGTTTTTT.

This clonotype was detected a few times. V gene TRBV12-5 combines with J gene TRBJ1-2; 7 nucleotides line up with TRBD1. The CDR3 loop spans 14 amino acids. Germline CDR1 reads LGHNT; CDR2 reads FRNRAP. V shed 3 bases and J 8 bases; nucleotides not matched to a gene: 9. The CDR3 nucleotides are TGTGCTAGTGGTTTCGGGACAGCCACAAGAGGCTACACCTTC. Protein: CASGFGTATRGYTF.

The chain combines TRBV15 with TRBJ1-1; 7 nucleotides match TRBD1. The germline CDR1 and CDR2 sequences are LNHNV and YYDKDF (reference sequence). The CDR3 consists of 16 residues. V gave up 0 bases and J gave up 2 bases; unmatched junction bases: 6. The CDR3 sequence: CATSRDLGTANTEAFF. As DNA, the CDR3 is TGTGCCACCAGCAGAGATTTGGGGACAGCCAACACTGAAGCTTTCTTT.

J is TRBJ2-7 and V is TRBV29-1, with TRBD2 matching over 13 bases. V shed 4 bases, J shed 2 bases, and the junction held 5 bases outside the gene matches. The germline V gene has CDR1 SQVTM and CDR2 ANQGSEA. The CDR3 covers 15 residues. The CDR3 region is CSVVGLAGKPYEQYF. The CDR3 DNA follows: TGCAGCGTTGTGGGACTAGCGGGGAAACCCTACGAGCAGTACTTC.

This clonotype was detected a few times. The chain couples TRBV9 to TRBJ2-2; TRBD1 matches at 8 bases. J gave up 3 bases and V 4 bases, and 5 bases lay outside the gene matches. Looked up from germline, CDR1 is SGDLS and CDR2 is YYNGEE. This CDR3 has 15 amino acids. The CDR3 DNA reads TGTGCCAGCAGCCGGACAGGGCAAGACACCGGGGAGCTGTTTTTT. Protein sequence: CASSRTGQDTGELFF.

This rearrangement joins TRBV19 to TRBJ2-1, with D tentatively TRBD1 or TRBD2 (5 bases each). CDR1 and CDR2 from the germline V gene are LNHDA and SQIVND (reference sequence). The CDR3 is 17 amino acids. V lost 7 bases and J lost 5, with 24 bases in between. The CDR3 region has the DNA TGTGCCAGTACCGAGGGTTCAGGGTACCGAACGGACAATGAGCAGTTCTTC. Amino acid sequence: CASTEGSGYRTDNEQFF.

This clonotype was counted only a few times. J is TRBJ2-2 and V is TRBV5-8; 7 bases align to TRBD1. The CDR3 covers 17 residues. Germline assignment: CDR1 SGHTS and CDR2 YDEGEE. V was pared by 4 bases and J by 1 base, with 10 bases of the junction left unmatched. The CDR3 protein is CASSHRPDRRNTGELFF. The CDR3 DNA reads TGTGCCAGCAGCCATCGCCCGGACAGGAGGAACACCGGGGAGCTGTTTTTT.

This chain connects TRBV12-3 or TRBV12-4 to TRBJ2-1, with 7 bases aligning to TRBD2. Unmatched junction bases numbered 6, after V lost 6 bases and J lost 10 bases. The CDR3 covers 12 residues. The CDR3 protein is CASSPTSAEQFF. The CDR3, as DNA: TGTGCCAGCAGCCCTACTAGCGCCGAGCAGTTCTTC.

This clonotype has just a few counts. The chain combines TRBV11-2 with TRBJ1-1; D gene uncertain. V shed 8 bases and J shed 5 bases, with 9 bases lying between them. The CDR3 loop spans 11 amino acids. Germline-derived CDR1 and CDR2 are SGHAT and FQNNGV. CDR3 DNA: TGTGCCAGCGGGAGAGTAACTGAAGCTTTCTTT. It encodes CASGRVTEAFF.

This clonotype was seen only a few times. The chain is built from TRBV4-1 and TRBJ1-2; D not certain. This CDR3 is 13 amino acids long. V lost 0 bases, J lost 13 bases, and 15 bases lay in between. The germline V gene encodes CDR1 MGHRA and CDR2 YSYEKL. As DNA, the CDR3 is TGCGCCAGCAGCCAAGATCACTTGGACCCAAGCACCTTC. Translation gives CASSQDHLDPSTF.

The chain joins TRBV19 to TRBJ1-1; TRBD1 might be the D (5 bases). This CDR3 contains 11 residues. With 7 bases removed from V and 7 bases from J, the gap between germline ends came to 10 bases. In germline, CDR1 is LNHDA, CDR2 SQIVND (reference sequence). The CDR3 reads CASTPGLEAFF. CDR3 DNA: TGTGCCAGTACCCCGGGGCTTGAAGCTTTCTTT.

This clonotype has a handful of counts. V gene TRBV2 combines with J gene TRBJ2-7; D might be TRBD1 (6 bases). The CDR3 is 14 amino acids. The V and J ends lost 4 bases and 6 bases respectively, with 16 bases between them. Germline V gene data show CDR1 as SNHLY and CDR2 as FYNNEI. The CDR3 spells CASSVVQGLLEQYV. CDR3 in DNA: TGTGCCAGCAGTGTAGTTCAGGGGTTACTCGAGCAGTACGTC.

The chain uses TRBV10-2 and TRBJ1-1, with D unclear. The CDR3 has 12 residues. Trimming pared 8 bases from V and 4 bases from J, leaving 11 bases between. Germline V gene sequence: CDR1 WSHSY, CDR2 SAAADI. CDR3 bases: TGCGCCAGCTCGGGGAGGAGCACTGAAGCTTTCTTT. As protein: CASSGRSTEAFF.

This clonotype has only a few counts. V and J are TRBV19 and TRBJ1-5, with D hard to call. The germline CDR1 and CDR2 sequences are LNHDA and SQIVND (reference sequence). Trimming cost V 1 base and J 10 bases, with 11 bases left between them. This CDR3 has 13 residues. The CDR3 protein is CASSIGASKPQHF. The CDR3, as DNA: TGTGCCAGTAGTATAGGCGCGAGTAAACCCCAGCATTTT.

To note about this clonotype: At one end the junction does not follow the germline gene, possibly because of a read error. The rearrangement uses TRBV5-1 and TRBJ2-7; 7 nucleotides line up with TRBD1. Per germline, CDR1 SGHRS and CDR2 YFSETQ. There are 13 residues in the CDR3. This CDR3 reads CASSLETGNERYF. The CDR3 nucleotides read TGCGCCAGCAGCTTGGAGACAGGGAACGAGCGGTACTTC.

CDR3 in DNA: TGTGCCAGCAGTTTCGGGACGGCCCCTTTCTTGAACACTGAAGCTTTCTTT. It codes for CASSFGTAPFLNTEAFF. The chain couples TRBV27 to TRBJ1-1, with D possibly matching TRBD1 (5 bases). The CDR3 has 17 amino acids. V lost 3 bases, J lost 0 bases, and 17 bases lay in between. Germline CDR1 MNHEY, CDR2 SMNVEV (reference sequence).

In this sample, this clonotype turned up a few times. This sequence joins TRBV7-9 and TRBJ2-1, with a weak D call TRBD1 (5 bases). The V gene's germline CDR1 is SEHNR and CDR2 FQNEAQ (reference sequence). V was pared by 5 bases and J by 5 bases, with 13 bases between. The CDR3 loop spans 14 amino acids. The CDR3 is CASSPGDRHNEQFF. The DNA for the CDR3 is TGTGCCAGCAGCCCCGGTGACAGACACAATGAGCAGTTCTTC.

The V and J genes are TRBV12-3 or TRBV12-4 and TRBJ1-1, with a possible D match to TRBD1 (5 bases). The CDR3 extends over 15 amino acids. Trimming shortened V by 7 bases and J by 1 base, and 16 bases separated the two germline ends. The CDR3 DNA is TGTGCCAGCACTTTGGGATGGGGGTGGAACACTGAAGCTTTCTTT. Its protein product is CASTLGWGWNTEAFF.

The J gene is TRBJ2-6, the V gene TRBV27, with D perhaps matching TRBD1 (6 bases). Per germline, CDR1 MNHEY and CDR2 SMNVEV (reference sequence). Trimming took 2 bases from V and 4 from J, leaving 12 bases between them. This CDR3 has 16 residues. CDR3 sequence: CASSLVTGNGANVLTF. The CDR3 DNA sequence: TGTGCCAGCAGTTTAGTCACAGGGAACGGGGCCAACGTCCTGACTTTC. The full variable domain, completed using reference TRBV27 and TRBJ2-6, is EAQVTQNPRYLITVTGKKLTVTCSQNMNHEYMSWYRQDPGLGLRQIYYSMNVEVTDKGDVPEGYKVSRKEKRNFPLILESPSPNQTSLYFCASSLVTGNGANVLTFGAGSRLTVL.

This clonotype was recorded once. The CDR3 DNA is TGTGCCATCAGTGTTTACAGGGCAGGCCAAAGTACGGGGAACACTGAAGCTTTCTTT. Translating it yields CAISVYRAGQSTGNTEAFF. The chain joins TRBV10-3 to TRBJ1-1; weak D call: TRBD1 (6 bases). CDR1 and CDR2 from the germline V gene are ENHRY and SYGVKD. This CDR3 spans 19 amino acids. Trimming left V 4 bases short and J 1 base short, with 25 bases between.

The gene calls are TRBV18 and TRBJ2-7, with 7 bases lining up with TRBD1. This CDR3 region has 15 residues. V lost 2 bases to trimming and J lost 2 bases; unmatched junction nucleotides: 6. Germline CDR1 is KGHSH and CDR2 is LQKENI. The DNA of the CDR3 is TGTGCCAGCTCACCAGGGACAGTCGCGGCCTACGAGCAGTACTTC. Amino acid sequence: CASSPGTVAAYEQYF.

This clonotype was seen just once. The genes are TRBV3-1 and TRBJ2-6; no firm D call. The CDR3 contains 15 residues. Trimming stripped 0 bases from V and 5 bases from J, with 8 bases between. Germline V CDR1 and CDR2: LGHDT, YNNKEL (reference sequence). CDR3 in DNA: TGTGCCAGCAGCCAAGAAAGGCATAGGGCCAACGTCCTGACTTTC. Encoded protein: CASSQERHRANVLTF.